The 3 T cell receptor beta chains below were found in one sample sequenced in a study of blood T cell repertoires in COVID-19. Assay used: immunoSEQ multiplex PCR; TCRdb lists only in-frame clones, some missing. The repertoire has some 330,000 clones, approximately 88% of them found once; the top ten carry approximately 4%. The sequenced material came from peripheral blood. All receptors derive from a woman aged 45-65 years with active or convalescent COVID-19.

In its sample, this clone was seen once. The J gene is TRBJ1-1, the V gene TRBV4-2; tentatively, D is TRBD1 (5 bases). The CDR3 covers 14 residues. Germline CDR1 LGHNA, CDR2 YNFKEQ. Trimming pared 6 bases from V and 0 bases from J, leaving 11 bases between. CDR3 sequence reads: CASSPRGLNTEAFF. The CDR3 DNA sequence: TGTGCCAGCAGTCCTAGGGGCTTGAACACTGAAGCTTTCTTT.

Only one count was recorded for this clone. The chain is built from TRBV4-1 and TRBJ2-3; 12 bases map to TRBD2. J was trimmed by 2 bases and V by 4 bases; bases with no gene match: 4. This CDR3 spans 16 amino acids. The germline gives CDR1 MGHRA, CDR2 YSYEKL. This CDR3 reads CASSRTSGTNTDTQYF. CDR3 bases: TGCGCCAGCAGCCGGACTAGCGGGACTAACACAGATACGCAGTATTTT.

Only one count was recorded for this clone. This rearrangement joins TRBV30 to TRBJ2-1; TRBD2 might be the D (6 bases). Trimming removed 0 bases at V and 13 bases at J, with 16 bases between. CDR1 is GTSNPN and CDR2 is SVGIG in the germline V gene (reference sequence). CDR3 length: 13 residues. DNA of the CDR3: TGTGCCTGGAGTGTAACCCCCGCGGGAATCCAGTTCTTC. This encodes CAWSVTPAGIQFF.